Listed below are T cell receptor beta chains from one sample, sequenced in a study of T cells after yellow fever vaccination. MiXCR was run by TCRdb on the 5' RACE reads, yielding one entry per CDR3 protein. The repertoire holds 75,000 to 100,000 distinct CDR3 sequences, with 8% to 10% as singletons. The source was CD8+ T cells not binding an NS4B(214-222) dextramer, sorted from PBMCs, collected around 15 days after the first yellow fever vaccination. These receptors came from a man aged 18 to 30 who received the YFV17D yellow fever vaccine. CDR3s include the opening cysteine and the closing phenylalanine or tryptophan. The D gene is left open where the match is weak. Only part of the rows carry a size: once, few, many, or a class if the clone is expanded.

TRBJ2-6 - - TRBV4-1 CASSPAYSGANVLTF TGCGCCAGCAGCCCCGCCTACTCTGGGGCCAACGTCCTGACTTTC
TRBJ2-1 - TRBD2 TRBV20-1 CSAMAGGMGEQFF TGCAGTGCTATGGCGGGGGGGATGGGTGAGCAGTTCTTC
TRBJ2-6 - - TRBV12-3/TRBV12-4 CASSHRAGANVLTF TGTGCCAGCAGTCACAGGGCTGGGGCCAACGTCCTGACTTTC
TRBJ1-1 - TRBD1 TRBV11-2 CASSDRATEAFF TGTGCCAGCAGCGACAGGGCAACTGAAGCTTTCTTT
TRBJ2-1 many - TRBV13 CASSLTRYNEQFF TGTGCCAGCAGCTTAACACGGTACAATGAGCAGTTCTTC
TRBJ1-1 few - TRBV5-4 CASSPWTRQNTEAFF TGTGCCAGCAGCCCCTGGACACGACAAAACACTGAAGCTTTCTTT
TRBJ1-1 - - TRBV6-2/TRBV6-3 CASSYGGRLNTEAFF TGTGCCAGCAGTTACGGCGGACGGCTGAACACTGAAGCTTTCTTT
TRBJ1-2 - - TRBV10-3 CAIKETAEINYGYTF TGTGCCATCAAGGAGACAGCAGAGATTAACTATGGCTACACCTTC
TRBJ2-5 - TRBD2 TRBV20-1 CSASTSGVQETQYF TGCAGTGCTTCGACTAGCGGGGTTCAAGAGACCCAGTACTTC
TRBJ1-1 few - TRBV5-1 CASSPLMKLNTEAFF TGCGCCAGCAGCCCTCTCATGAAACTTAACACTGAAGCTTTCTTT
TRBJ2-1 few - TRBV13 CASSFRDKNNEQFF TGTGCCAGCAGCTTCCGGGACAAAAACAATGAGCAGTTCTTC
TRBJ2-1 few - TRBV7-6 CASSLARGDNEQFF TGTGCCAGCAGCTTAGCGCGAGGGGACAATGAGCAGTTCTTC
TRBJ1-2 few - TRBV19 CASSLRGSDYGYTF TGTGCCAGTTCCCTTAGGGGCAGCGACTATGGCTACACCTTC
TRBJ2-3 many TRBD2 TRBV20-1 CSARVHDGGAYGDTQYF TGCAGTGCTAGAGTGCACGACGGGGGGGCCTATGGGGATACGCAGTATTTT
TRBJ2-3 few - TRBV6-5 CASSLPGNTQYF TGTGCCAGCAGCCTACCGGGCAATACGCAGTATTTT